A selection of T cell receptor beta chains follows, all from one sample in a study of T cells in Graves' hyperthyroidism and ophthalmopathy. TCRdb re-called the multiplex PCR reads with MiXCR, one entry per CDR3 protein. The sample has a few hundred thousand distinct CDR3 sequences, about 45% seen once. The sample comprised peripheral blood or thyroid tissue (not recorded which). The receptors shown here come from a woman younger than 35 with Graves' hyperthyroidism. CDR3s leave out the opening cysteine and the closing phenylalanine or tryptophan. The size of a clone is reported for some rows only, either as once, few or many, or as a class for expanded clones.

TRBV29-1	-	TRBJ2-7	11	SVVPGGSDEQY
TRBV19	many	TRBJ1-1	11	ASTEVGGSEAF
TRBV25-1	once	TRBJ1-5	12	ASSADRDNQPQH
TRBV7-2	many	TRBJ1-4	13	ASSSFGPLGEKLF
TRBV29-1	-	TRBJ2-5	11	SASMLSSQTQY
TRBV20-1	many	TRBJ1-1	11	SATGQISTEAF
TRBV7-2	-	TRBJ1-3	14	ASSPIVPIAGNTIY
TRBV24-1	-	TRBJ2-6	15	ATGGAGDGSRANVLT
TRBV5-1	few	TRBJ2-5	12	ASSPGSRQETQY
TRBV7-6	few	TRBJ2-1	10	ASSFDSGEQF
TRBV3-1	few	TRBJ2-7	15	ASSRTFGTGTGDEQY
TRBV12-5	few	TRBJ2-2	15	ASGLPRPGQGVRELF
TRBV29-1	once	TRBJ1-2	15	SVEERRGSSGSYGYT
TRBV2	-	TRBJ2-2	10	ASNSGPGELF